Included here is one TCR beta chain sequence, with context. No antigen is known for it. The record has no base qualities; no much larger clone is one base away. Spanning cysteine to phenylalanine, the CDR3 consists of 14 amino acids. The read is trimmed to its CDR3 DNA, 42 bases read in frame from base 1. CDR1 and CDR2, looked up from the germline V gene, are SGHDT and YYEEEE. V is cut by 7 bases and J by 3 bases, and the space between the germline ends is 16 bases. Lesional scalp punch biopsies and peripheral blood were collected from alopecia areata patients. PBMCs were isolated by density centrifugation and stained for CD3, CD4 and CD8, after which CD4+ and CD8+ T cells were sorted on a FACSAria. Libraries were constructed by the immunoSEQ multiplex PCR assay. RNA was extracted from all samples and reverse transcribed into cDNA, which served as template for TCR sequencing. SuperScript III was used to make first-strand cDNA, primed with a 2:1 mix of oligo-dT and random hexamers. A synthetic immune receptor repertoire was used to measure amplification bias, and any remaining bias was corrected computationally. Processing in the source paper ran as follows. Raw reads were preprocessed for error removal, and CDR3 was defined according to IMGT conventions as running from the conserved cysteine to phenylalanine. Clonality was calculated as 1 minus Shannon entropy normalized by log2 of the number of productive unique TCRs. Whether each scalp clone was CD4 or CD8 was inferred by checking scalp TCRbeta sequences against the CD4 and CD8 repertoires from sorted blood. The immuneACCESS repertoire file appears here via TCRdb, limited to in-frame rearrangements. These files lack a portion of the clones; in checked studies, under half of the deficit traces to unresolved V genes, and the cause of the others is not known. V, J and clone size were drawn from that table, and D and trimming were deduced from the DNA. The sample data list more than 85,000 clones, and over 40% of these were observed just once. The ten largest clonotypes hold about 0.79% of the sample.

The sample belongs to a study of CD8+ T cells in alopecia areata listed by TCRdb under 2018. In terms of the full investigation: The treated patients took part in an open-label pilot trial in which moderate-to-severe alopecia areata was treated with oral tofacitinib at 5 to 10 mg twice daily. Patients received tofacitinib for 6 to 18 months and were then followed off drug for 6 months to check for delayed response and recurrence. In both human patients and the C3H/HeJ mouse model, the study applied high-throughput TCRbeta sequencing to look at T cell clonal expansion in alopecia areata. In humans, TCRbeta sequencing was performed on scalp tissue and on sorted CD4+ and CD8+ peripheral blood T cells from healthy controls and from patients with patchy or totalis/universalis alopecia areata. Biopsies were taken from tofacitinib-treated patients at baseline and again at 4 and 24 weeks into treatment, and several of those patients also had a later scalp biopsy. Clonality in the scalp was compared among normal scalp (n=4), patchy alopecia areata scalp (n=8), and alopecia totalis/universalis scalp (n=8). RNA came from the PAXgene miRNA kit for fixed scalp, the miRNeasy kit for PBMCs, and the RNeasy kit for mouse skin. TCRbeta CDR3 regions were amplified by immunoSEQ multiplex PCR using 35 Vbeta forward and 13 Jbeta reverse primers. Here is what the overall study found, with its caveats: Resident alphabeta T cells in normal human skin are also sequenced, complicating scalp TCR repertoire analysis, unlike mouse skin dominated by gammadelta T cells. Compared with normal scalp, lesional scalp, particularly in alopecia totalis/universalis, had higher clonality and more expanded CD8+ clones, which suggests antigenic drive. Shared TCR sequences between patients were less evident than in mice, which may be partly attributable to HLA diversity in the patient population.

Rearrangement joined TRBV5-6 to TRBJ1-1, with TRBD1 tentatively as D gene (5 bases match). Material for sequencing was CD4+ T cells sorted from blood. The source is a human donor with alopecia areata. The CDR3 is CASGRGDGDTEAFF. The sequence in DNA is TGTGCCAGCGGGCGGGGGGATGGCGACACTGAAGCTTTCTTT.